This TCR beta chain stems from a study of identical twins. V was shortened by 6 bases and J by 5 bases, with 16 bases between the two germline ends. The germline gives CDR1 ENHRY, CDR2 SYGVKD. The CDR3 is made up of 14 amino acids. Only a few counts were recorded for this clonotype. Its specificity is not known. Study results and caveats: Conclusions leaned on cross-sectional statistical analysis and did not track the same donors over time. An excess of low generation probability was shown by twin-shared out-of-frame alpha sequences. With abundant cord blood beta clonotypes, insertions were fewer; memory repertoires showed no such pattern.

TCRdb reanalysed the 5' RACE reads using MiXCR and keeps one entry per CDR3 protein. Among 1.5 million to 2 million distinct CDR3 sequences listed, under 35% were seen once. The J gene is TRBJ1-1, the V gene TRBV10-3, with no clear D. The material sequenced was cord blood. This sequence originates from a newborn girl in good health. The CDR3 loop reads CAIRQAQGGTEAFF. The CDR3 DNA is TGTGCCATCAGGCAGGCCCAAGGCGGGACTGAAGCTTTCTTT.